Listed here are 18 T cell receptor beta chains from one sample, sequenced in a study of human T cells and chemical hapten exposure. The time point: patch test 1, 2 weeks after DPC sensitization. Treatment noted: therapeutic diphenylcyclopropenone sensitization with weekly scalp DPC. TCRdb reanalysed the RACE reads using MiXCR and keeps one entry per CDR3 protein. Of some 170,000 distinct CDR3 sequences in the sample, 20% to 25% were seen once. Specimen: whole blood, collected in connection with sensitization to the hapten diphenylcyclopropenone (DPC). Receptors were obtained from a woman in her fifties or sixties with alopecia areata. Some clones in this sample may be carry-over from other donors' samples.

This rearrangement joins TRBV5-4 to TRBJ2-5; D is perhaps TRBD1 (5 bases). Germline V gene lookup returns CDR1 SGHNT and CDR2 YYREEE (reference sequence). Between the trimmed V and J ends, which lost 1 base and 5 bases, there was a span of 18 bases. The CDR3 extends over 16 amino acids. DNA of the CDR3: TGTGCCAGCAGCTTGTTTGTAGGACAACCGGCTGAGACCCAGTACTTC. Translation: CASSLFVGQPAETQYF.

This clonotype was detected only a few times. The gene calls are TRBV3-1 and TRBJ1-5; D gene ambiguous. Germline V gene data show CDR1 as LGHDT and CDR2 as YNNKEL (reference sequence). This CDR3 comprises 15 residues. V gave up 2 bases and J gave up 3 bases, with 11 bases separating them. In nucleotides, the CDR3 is TGTGCCAGCAGCCAAAATAGTGGGGTCAATCAGCCCCAGCATTTT. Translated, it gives CASSQNSGVNQPQHF.

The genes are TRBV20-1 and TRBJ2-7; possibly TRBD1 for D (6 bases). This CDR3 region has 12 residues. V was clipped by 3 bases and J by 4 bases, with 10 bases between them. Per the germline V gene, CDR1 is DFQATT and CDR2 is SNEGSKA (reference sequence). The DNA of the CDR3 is TGCAGTGCTAGCCTTGGACAGTACGAGCAGTACTTC. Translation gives CSASLGQYEQYF.

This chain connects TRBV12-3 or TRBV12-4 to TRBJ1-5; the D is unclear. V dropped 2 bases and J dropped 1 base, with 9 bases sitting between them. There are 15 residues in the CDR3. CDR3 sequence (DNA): TGTGCCAGCAGTTTAAATCTCGACAGCAATCAGCCCCAGCATTTT. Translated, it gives CASSLNLDSNQPQHF.

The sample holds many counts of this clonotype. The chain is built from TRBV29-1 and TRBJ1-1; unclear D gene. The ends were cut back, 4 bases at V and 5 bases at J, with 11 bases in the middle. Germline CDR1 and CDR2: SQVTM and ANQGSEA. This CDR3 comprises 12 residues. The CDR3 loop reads CSVVAPGTEAFF. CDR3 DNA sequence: TGCAGCGTTGTTGCGCCGGGAACTGAAGCTTTCTTT.

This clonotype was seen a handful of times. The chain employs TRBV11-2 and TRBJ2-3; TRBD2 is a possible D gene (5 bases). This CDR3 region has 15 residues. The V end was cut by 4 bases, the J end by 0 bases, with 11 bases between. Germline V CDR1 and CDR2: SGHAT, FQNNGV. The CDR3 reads CASSSFRGSTDTQYF. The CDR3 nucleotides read TGTGCCAGCAGCTCCTTCCGGGGTAGCACAGATACGCAGTATTTT.

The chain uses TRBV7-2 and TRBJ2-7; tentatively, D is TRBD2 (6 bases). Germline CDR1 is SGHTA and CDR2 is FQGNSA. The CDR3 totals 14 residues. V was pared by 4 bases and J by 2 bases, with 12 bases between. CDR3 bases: TGTGCCAGCAGCTCCATTAGCGGAACCTACGAGCAGTACTTC. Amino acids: CASSSISGTYEQYF.

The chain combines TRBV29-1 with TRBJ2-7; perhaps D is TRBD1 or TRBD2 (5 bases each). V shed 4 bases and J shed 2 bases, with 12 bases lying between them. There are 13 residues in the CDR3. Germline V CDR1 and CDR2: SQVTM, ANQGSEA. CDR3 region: CSVVWGSPYEQYF. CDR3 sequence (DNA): TGCAGCGTTGTTTGGGGGAGCCCCTACGAGCAGTACTTC.

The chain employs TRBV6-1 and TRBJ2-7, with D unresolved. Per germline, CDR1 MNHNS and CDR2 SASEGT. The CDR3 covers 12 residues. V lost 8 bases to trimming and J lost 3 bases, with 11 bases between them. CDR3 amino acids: CASCPSHYEQYF. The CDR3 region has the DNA TGTGCCAGCTGTCCCTCACACTACGAGCAGTACTTC.

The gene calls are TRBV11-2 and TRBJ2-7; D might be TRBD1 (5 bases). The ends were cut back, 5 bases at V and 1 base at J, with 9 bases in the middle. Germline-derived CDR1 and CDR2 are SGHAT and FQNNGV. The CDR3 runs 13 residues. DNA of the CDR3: TGTGCCAGCAGCCCGACAGTTTCCTACGAGCAGTACTTC. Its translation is CASSPTVSYEQYF.

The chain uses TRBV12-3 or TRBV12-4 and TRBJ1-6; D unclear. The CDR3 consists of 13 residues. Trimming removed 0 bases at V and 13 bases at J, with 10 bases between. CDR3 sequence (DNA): TGTGCCAGCAGTTTAGCGTCCGGGGTTCCCCTCCACTTT. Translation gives CASSLASGVPLHF.

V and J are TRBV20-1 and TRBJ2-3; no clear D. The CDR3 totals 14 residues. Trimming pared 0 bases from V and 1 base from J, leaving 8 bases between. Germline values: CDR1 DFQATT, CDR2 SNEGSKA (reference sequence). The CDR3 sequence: CSARDPGGTDTQYF. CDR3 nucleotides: TGCAGTGCTAGAGATCCAGGAGGCACAGATACGCAGTATTTT.

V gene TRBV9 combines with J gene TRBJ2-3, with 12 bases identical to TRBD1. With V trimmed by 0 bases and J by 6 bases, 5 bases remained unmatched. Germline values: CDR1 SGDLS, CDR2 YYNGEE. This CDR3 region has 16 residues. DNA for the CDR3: TGTGCCAGCAGCGTAGAGGGGACAGGGGGCTGGGATACGCAGTATTTT. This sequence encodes CASSVEGTGGWDTQYF. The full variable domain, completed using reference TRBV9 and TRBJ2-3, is DSGVTQTPKHLITATGQRVTLRCSPRSGDLSVYWYQQSLDQGLQFLIQYYNGEERAKGNILERFSAQQFPDLHSELNLSSLELGDSALYFCASSVEGTGGWDTQYFGPGTRLTVL.

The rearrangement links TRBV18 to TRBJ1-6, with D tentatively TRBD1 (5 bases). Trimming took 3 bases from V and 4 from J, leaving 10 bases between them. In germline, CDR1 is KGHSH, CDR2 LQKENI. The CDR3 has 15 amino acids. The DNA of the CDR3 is TGTGCCAGCTCACCCAGCGGGGGTTATAATTCACCCCTCCACTTT. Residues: CASSPSGGYNSPLHF.

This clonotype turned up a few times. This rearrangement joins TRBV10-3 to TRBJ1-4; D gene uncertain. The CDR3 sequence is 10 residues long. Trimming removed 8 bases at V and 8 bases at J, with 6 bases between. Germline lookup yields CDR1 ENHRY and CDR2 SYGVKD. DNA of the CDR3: TGTGCCATCGGATCGGAAAAACTGTTTTTT. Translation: CAIGSEKLFF.

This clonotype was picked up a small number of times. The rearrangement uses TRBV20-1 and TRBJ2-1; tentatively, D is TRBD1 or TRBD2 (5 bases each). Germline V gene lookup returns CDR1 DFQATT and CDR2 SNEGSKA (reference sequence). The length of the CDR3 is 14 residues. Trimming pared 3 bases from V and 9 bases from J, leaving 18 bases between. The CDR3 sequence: CSASGASPGTEQFF. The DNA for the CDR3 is TGCAGTGCTAGTGGGGCTAGCCCAGGGACTGAGCAGTTCTTC.

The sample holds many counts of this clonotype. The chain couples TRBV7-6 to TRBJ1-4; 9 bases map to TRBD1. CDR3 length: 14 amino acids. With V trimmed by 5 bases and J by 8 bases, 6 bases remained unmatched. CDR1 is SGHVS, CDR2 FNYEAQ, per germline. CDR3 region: CASSLTGGTEKLFF. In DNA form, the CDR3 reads TGTGCCAGCAGCCTGACAGGGGGAACGGAAAAACTGTTTTTT. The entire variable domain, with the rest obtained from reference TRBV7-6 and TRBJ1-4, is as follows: GAGVSQSPRYKVTKRGQDVALRCDPISGHVSLYWYRQALGQGPEFLTYFNYEAQQDKSGLPNDRFSAERPEGSISTLTIQRTEQRDSAMYRCASSLTGGTEKLFFGSGTQLSVL.

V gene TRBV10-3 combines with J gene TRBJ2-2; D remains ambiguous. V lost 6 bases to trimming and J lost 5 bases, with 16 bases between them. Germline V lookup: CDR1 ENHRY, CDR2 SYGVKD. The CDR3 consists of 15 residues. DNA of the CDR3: TGTGCCATCAGGGCCGGGCCCGACGTTACCGGGGAGCTGTTTTTT. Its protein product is CAIRAGPDVTGELFF.